Listed below are T cell receptor beta chains from one sample, sequenced in a study of human T cells and chemical hapten exposure. TCRdb used MiXCR to reprocess the RACE reads, holding one entry per CDR3 protein. The table has around 250,000 distinct CDR3 sequences, approximately 8.6% seen once. The starting material was whole blood, obtained in connection with sensitization to the hapten diphenylcyclopropenone (DPC). The receptors were sampled from a middle-aged woman with alopecia areata. Some clones in this sample may be carry-over from other donors' samples. CDR3s include the opening cysteine and the closing phenylalanine or tryptophan. Each record gives: CDR3 DNA, CDR3 protein, D gene, J gene, clone size, V gene. The D gene is left open where the match is weak. The size of a clone is reported for some rows only, either as once, few or many, or as a class for expanded clones.

DNA: TGCAGTGCTAGAGATCTCGAGGGGTTTAATGAGCAGTTCTTC
CDR3: CSARDLEGFNEQFF
D: -
J: TRBJ2-1
size: few
V: TRBV20-1

DNA: TGCAGCGTTGATACGGGGAACACCGGGGAGCTGTTTTTT
CDR3: CSVDTGNTGELFF
D: -
J: TRBJ2-2
size: many
V: TRBV29-1

DNA: TGCGCCAGCAGCTTGGCCCAGGGTAGCGGCCAGGCGAAGCAGTACTTC
CDR3: CASSLAQGSGQAKQYF
D: -
J: TRBJ2-7
size: few
V: TRBV5-1

DNA: TGCAGTGCTAGGGGGACAGGGTTCCATGGCTACACCTTC
CDR3: CSARGTGFHGYTF
D: TRBD1
J: TRBJ1-2
size: -
V: TRBV20-1

DNA: TGTGCCAGCAGCAGTACTAGCGGGAGCTGGGAGCAGTACTTC
CDR3: CASSSTSGSWEQYF
D: TRBD2
J: TRBJ2-7
size: -
V: TRBV11-2

DNA: TGTGCCAGCAGTTCCGCCAGTGCCAGAAACGAGCTGTTTGACAGCAATCAGCCCCAGCATTTT
CDR3: CASSSASARNELFDSNQPQHF
D: -
J: TRBJ1-5
size: -
V: TRBV6-2/TRBV6-3

DNA: TGCAGTGCTGCAGGAGCAGGGACAGGGGCCGCTGGCTACACCTTC
CDR3: CSAAGAGTGAAGYTF
D: TRBD1
J: TRBJ1-2
size: few
V: TRBV20-1

DNA: TGTGCCAGCAGCCCCGGACTGAGTAGCGGATACACCGGGGAGCTGTTTTTT
CDR3: CASSPGLSSGYTGELFF
D: -
J: TRBJ2-2
size: -
V: TRBV7-6

DNA: TGTGCCAGCAGCGTAGGCCCCCCTAGACCTCAGGATGAGCAGTTCTTC
CDR3: CASSVGPPRPQDEQFF
D: -
J: TRBJ2-1
size: -
V: TRBV9

DNA: TGTGCCAGCAGCTGGGACGGAAACTCCTACGAGCAGTACTTC
CDR3: CASSWDGNSYEQYF
D: -
J: TRBJ2-7
size: -
V: TRBV6-2/TRBV6-3

DNA: TGTGCCAGCAGCGTAGGCGGGGGCAACCCCTACAATGAGCAGTTCTTC
CDR3: CASSVGGGNPYNEQFF
D: -
J: TRBJ2-1
size: few
V: TRBV9

DNA: TGTGCCAGCACCACTAGGCAGAGCTCTGGGGCCAACGTCCTGACTTTC
CDR3: CASTTRQSSGANVLTF
D: -
J: TRBJ2-6
size: few
V: TRBV6-1

DNA: TGCAGTGCTAAAGAGGGGGCGGTGGGTAGCACTGAAGCTTTCTTT
CDR3: CSAKEGAVGSTEAFF
D: TRBD1
J: TRBJ1-1
size: -
V: TRBV20-1

DNA: TGCAGCGTTGAAGGGCAGGGGTACGAGCAGTACTTC
CDR3: CSVEGQGYEQYF
D: -
J: TRBJ2-7
size: -
V: TRBV29-1

DNA: TGTGCCACCAGTGATCCGGGACTAGCGGGTTCAGATACGCAGTATTTT
CDR3: CATSDPGLAGSDTQYF
D: TRBD2
J: TRBJ2-3
size: -
V: TRBV24-1

DNA: TGTGCCAGCAGTCCTTGGACCGATTCCTACGAGCAGTACTTC
CDR3: CASSPWTDSYEQYF
D: -
J: TRBJ2-7
size: -
V: TRBV6-2/TRBV6-3

DNA: TGTGCCAGTAGTATTCCTAGGGACATCTATGGCTACACCTTC
CDR3: CASSIPRDIYGYTF
D: -
J: TRBJ1-2
size: -
V: TRBV19

DNA: TGCAGCGTTGAAGCGGCTACAGATACGCAGTATTTT
CDR3: CSVEAATDTQYF
D: -
J: TRBJ2-3
size: few
V: TRBV29-1

DNA: TGTGCCAGCACCTTTCGCGGGAACGGGGGGTGGAACGCCTACGAGCAGTACTTC
CDR3: CASTFRGNGGWNAYEQYF
D: TRBD2
J: TRBJ2-7
size: -
V: TRBV6-2/TRBV6-3

DNA: TGTGCCAGCAGTTTAGAGGGGGCGAACACTGAAGCTTTCTTT
CDR3: CASSLEGANTEAFF
D: TRBD1
J: TRBJ1-1
size: -
V: TRBV12-3/TRBV12-4

DNA: TGCAGTGCTAGGAGGGGGGATAGCAATCAGCCCCAGCATTTT
CDR3: CSARRGDSNQPQHF
D: -
J: TRBJ1-5
size: few
V: TRBV20-1

DNA: TGTGCCAGCAGCTTAGCAAATCTCAATGAGCAGTTCTTC
CDR3: CASSLANLNEQFF
D: -
J: TRBJ2-1
size: -
V: TRBV7-2

DNA: TGTGCCTGGAGCTGGACTAGCGGGGCCACCGGGGAGCTGTTTTTT
CDR3: CAWSWTSGATGELFF
D: TRBD2
J: TRBJ2-2
size: -
V: TRBV30

DNA: TGCAGCATCGCACAGGGGCAGAATAACCCAGATACGCAGTATTTT
CDR3: CSIAQGQNNPDTQYF
D: TRBD1
J: TRBJ2-3
size: many
V: TRBV29-1

DNA: TGTGCCAGCAGCTCTCTCCGGGGGACAAGAACCGGGGAGCTGTTTTTT
CDR3: CASSSLRGTRTGELFF
D: -
J: TRBJ2-2
size: -
V: TRBV12-3/TRBV12-4

DNA: TGTGCCAGCAGTTTTACCGGGAGAAGCACAGATACGCAGTATTTT
CDR3: CASSFTGRSTDTQYF
D: -
J: TRBJ2-3
size: few
V: TRBV28

DNA: TGTGCCAGCAGCAAGGTGGCGGGAGGAGATACGCAGTATTTT
CDR3: CASSKVAGGDTQYF
D: TRBD2
J: TRBJ2-3
size: few
V: TRBV3-1

DNA: TGTGCCAGCAGCGCGGGACCCGGGACTAGCGGTGGGGAGCAGTACTTC
CDR3: CASSAGPGTSGGEQYF
D: TRBD2
J: TRBJ2-7
size: few
V: TRBV2

DNA: TGCAGCGTTGTTGGGAACAATCAGCCCCAGCATTTT
CDR3: CSVVGNNQPQHF
D: -
J: TRBJ1-5
size: -
V: TRBV29-1

DNA: TGTGCCAGCAGGGGGCCCGGGACCGGGGAGCTGTTTTTT
CDR3: CASRGPGTGELFF
D: -
J: TRBJ2-2
size: few
V: TRBV12-3/TRBV12-4

DNA: TGTGCCAGCAGTTGGCTGGGGACAGATACGCAGTATTTT
CDR3: CASSWLGTDTQYF
D: -
J: TRBJ2-3
size: -
V: TRBV6-2/TRBV6-3

DNA: TGTGCCAGCAGCCAAGCAAGCCAAGGAGACGAGCAGTTCTTC
CDR3: CASSQASQGDEQFF
D: -
J: TRBJ2-1
size: few
V: TRBV4-2

DNA: TGTGCCAGCAGTCTACAGGCCCCCAGGGGCTACACCTTC
CDR3: CASSLQAPRGYTF
D: -
J: TRBJ1-2
size: -
V: TRBV12-3/TRBV12-4

DNA: TGCAGTGCGAGTAGAGGACAGATAAAAAACATTCAGTACTTC
CDR3: CSASRGQIKNIQYF
D: -
J: TRBJ2-4
size: few
V: TRBV20-1

DNA: TGCAGCGTTGGTGCGGAGGACTCCTACAATGAGCAGTTCTTC
CDR3: CSVGAEDSYNEQFF
D: -
J: TRBJ2-1
size: -
V: TRBV29-1

DNA: TGTGCCAGCAGCTTAGGGCCTAGCGACTCCTACGAGCAGTACTTC
CDR3: CASSLGPSDSYEQYF
D: -
J: TRBJ2-7
size: -
V: TRBV7-2

DNA: TGTGCCAGCAGCTTAATGGTGAGGAATGAGCAGTTCTTC
CDR3: CASSLMVRNEQFF
D: -
J: TRBJ2-1
size: many
V: TRBV11-2

DNA: TGCAGCGTTGAAGGGCGGACCACTGAAGCTTTCTTT
CDR3: CSVEGRTTEAFF
D: -
J: TRBJ1-1
size: -
V: TRBV29-1

DNA: TGCGCCAGCAGCCAAGAAATCCCGGCCGGGACAGGGACCTACGAGCAGTACTTC
CDR3: CASSQEIPAGTGTYEQYF
D: TRBD1
J: TRBJ2-7
size: -
V: TRBV4-3

DNA: TGCAGTGCTAGAGCTACAGGGGAGAACACTGAAGCTTTCTTT
CDR3: CSARATGENTEAFF
D: TRBD1
J: TRBJ1-1
size: few
V: TRBV20-1

DNA: TGTGCCAGCAGCCAAGAACGGGAGAGGTTGACAGATACGCAGTATTTT
CDR3: CASSQERERLTDTQYF
D: -
J: TRBJ2-3
size: few
V: TRBV3-1

DNA: TGCAGCGTCGCCACAAGCATCTACGAGCAGTACTTC
CDR3: CSVATSIYEQYF
D: -
J: TRBJ2-7
size: many
V: TRBV29-1

DNA: TGTGCCAGCAGTTTACGAGCTTCTAGCTCCTACGAGCAGTACTTC
CDR3: CASSLRASSSYEQYF
D: -
J: TRBJ2-7
size: few
V: TRBV28

DNA: TGCAGCGCCGGGACTAGCGGGAGGAATGAGCAGTTCTTC
CDR3: CSAGTSGRNEQFF
D: TRBD2
J: TRBJ2-1
size: -
V: TRBV29-1

DNA: TGTGCCAGCACCCGAGGGCCAGGACAAGAGACCCAGTACTTC
CDR3: CASTRGPGQETQYF
D: -
J: TRBJ2-5
size: few
V: TRBV12-3/TRBV12-4

DNA: TGTGCCAGCAGTCAGGAGTCCCGCAATGAGCAGTTCTTC
CDR3: CASSQESRNEQFF
D: -
J: TRBJ2-1
size: few
V: TRBV2

DNA: TGTGCCAGCAGCTTCGGTATCGGGGTCGCGAAAGAGCAGTACTTC
CDR3: CASSFGIGVAKEQYF
D: -
J: TRBJ2-7
size: -
V: TRBV7-3

DNA: TGTGCCACACTCAGGGGAGATACGGCAGATACGCAGTATTTT
CDR3: CATLRGDTADTQYF
D: -
J: TRBJ2-3
size: many
V: TRBV7-9